This T cell receptor (beta chain) originates from a study of blood T cells in healthy people across ages. Findings of the study overall: Strongly correlated with naive T cell percentage was TCR beta diversity.

Next came a second PCR, run for 7 to 11 cycles, which used a sample-barcoded 5' primer along with a J-beta primer mix. A 12-random-nucleotide template-switch adaptor tagged each cDNA molecule. At least 2.5 million CDR3-containing paired-end reads were obtained per sample. TCRdb processed the 5' RACE reads anew with MiXCR; each CDR3 protein has one entry. The repertoire has 650,000 to 1,000,000 distinct CDR3 sequences, around 36% of them found once; the top ten carry approximately 13%. In its sample, this clonotype was seen many times. Its antigen is unknown. This CDR3 is 15 amino acids long. Trimming pared 0 bases from V and 7 bases from J, leaving 12 bases between. From germline, CDR1 is LNHNV and CDR2 YYDKDF (reference sequence). Staff drew 8 to 10 milliliters of peripheral blood from each donor.

The specimen sequenced was blood. This clonotype originated in a man aged 18 to 35 in good health. The V call is TRBV15, the J call TRBJ1-4; no clear D. CDR3 loop: CATSRDEALGEKLFF. CDR3 sequence (DNA): TGTGCCACCAGCAGAGATGAAGCCTTAGGTGAAAAACTGTTTTTT.